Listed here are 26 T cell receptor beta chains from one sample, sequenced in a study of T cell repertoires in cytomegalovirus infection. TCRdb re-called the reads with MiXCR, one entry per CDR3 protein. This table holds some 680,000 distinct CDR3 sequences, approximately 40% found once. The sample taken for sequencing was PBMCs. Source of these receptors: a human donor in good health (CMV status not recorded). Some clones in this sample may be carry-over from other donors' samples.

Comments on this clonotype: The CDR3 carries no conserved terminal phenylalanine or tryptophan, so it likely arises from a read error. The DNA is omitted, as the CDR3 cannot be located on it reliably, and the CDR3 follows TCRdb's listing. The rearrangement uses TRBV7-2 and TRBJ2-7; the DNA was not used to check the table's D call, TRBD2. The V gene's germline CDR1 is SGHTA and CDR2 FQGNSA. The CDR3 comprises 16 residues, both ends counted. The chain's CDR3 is CASILGPPRSVYEPYL.

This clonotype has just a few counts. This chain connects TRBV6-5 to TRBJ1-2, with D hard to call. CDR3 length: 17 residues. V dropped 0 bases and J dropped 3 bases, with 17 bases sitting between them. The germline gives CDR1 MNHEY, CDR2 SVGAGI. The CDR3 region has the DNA TGTGCCAGCAGTTACTCGTTAAGGGAGAAGAATGACTATGGCTACACCTTC. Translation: CASSYSLREKNDYGYTF.

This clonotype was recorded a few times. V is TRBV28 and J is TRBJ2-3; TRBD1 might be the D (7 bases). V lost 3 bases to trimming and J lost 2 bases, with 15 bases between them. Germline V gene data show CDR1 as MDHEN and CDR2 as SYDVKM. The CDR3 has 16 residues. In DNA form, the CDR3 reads TGTGCCAGCAGTTTTGCTCAGGGGGGAGACACAGATACGCAGTATTTT. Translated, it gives CASSFAQGGDTDTQYF.

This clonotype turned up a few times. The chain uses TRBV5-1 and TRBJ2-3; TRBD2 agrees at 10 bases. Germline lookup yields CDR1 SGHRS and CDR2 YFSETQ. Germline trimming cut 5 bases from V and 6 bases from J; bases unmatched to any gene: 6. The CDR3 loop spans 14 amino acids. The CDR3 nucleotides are TGCGCCAGCAGGCTAGCGGGAGCGAGGGATACGCAGTATTTT. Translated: CASRLAGARDTQYF.

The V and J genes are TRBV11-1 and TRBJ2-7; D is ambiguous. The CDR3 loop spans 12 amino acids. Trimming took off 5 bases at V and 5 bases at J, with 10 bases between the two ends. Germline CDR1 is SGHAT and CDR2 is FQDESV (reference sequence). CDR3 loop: CASSITRDEQYF. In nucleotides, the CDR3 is TGTGCCAGCAGCATAACTCGGGACGAGCAGTACTTC.

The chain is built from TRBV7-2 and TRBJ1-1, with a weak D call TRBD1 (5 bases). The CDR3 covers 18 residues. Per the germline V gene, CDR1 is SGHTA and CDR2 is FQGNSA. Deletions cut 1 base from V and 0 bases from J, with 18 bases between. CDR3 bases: TGTGCCAGCAGCTTAGGGGTCTTGGGGGTTGGGGTGAACACTGAAGCTTTCTTT. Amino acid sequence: CASSLGVLGVGVNTEAFF.

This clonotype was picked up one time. The CDR3 sequence: CSVSLGRTDTQYF. In DNA, the CDR3 is TGCAGCGTTAGCCTGGGGCGAACAGATACGCAGTATTTT. The genes are TRBV29-1 and TRBJ2-3; a weak D match, TRBD1 (5 bases). Germline V gene sequence: CDR1 SQVTM, CDR2 ANQGSEA. V was pared by 5 bases and J by 3 bases, with 12 bases between. The CDR3 is made up of 13 amino acids.

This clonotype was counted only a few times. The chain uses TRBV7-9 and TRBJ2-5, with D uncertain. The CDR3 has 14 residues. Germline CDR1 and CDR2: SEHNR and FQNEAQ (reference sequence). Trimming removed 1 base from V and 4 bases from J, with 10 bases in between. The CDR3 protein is CASSLVGRIETQYF. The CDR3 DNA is TGTGCCAGCAGCTTAGTGGGTCGGATAGAGACCCAGTACTTC.

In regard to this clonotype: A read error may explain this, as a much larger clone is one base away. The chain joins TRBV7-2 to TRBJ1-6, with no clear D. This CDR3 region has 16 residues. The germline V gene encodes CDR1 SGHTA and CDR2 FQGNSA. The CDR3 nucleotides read TGTGCCAGCAGCTTAGGGGAGCTCTCCTATAATTCACACCTCCACTTT. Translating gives CASSLGELSYNSHLHF.

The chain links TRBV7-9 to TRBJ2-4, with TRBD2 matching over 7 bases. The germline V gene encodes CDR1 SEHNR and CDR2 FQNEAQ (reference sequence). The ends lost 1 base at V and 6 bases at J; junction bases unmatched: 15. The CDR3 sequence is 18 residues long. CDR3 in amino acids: CASSLESGTPIFGNIQYF. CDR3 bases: TGTGCCAGCAGCTTAGAGAGCGGGACCCCTATCTTCGGAAACATTCAGTACTTC.

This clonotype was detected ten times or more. The CDR3 loop is CASSLAFKNTGELFF. CDR3 in DNA: TGTGCCAGCAGCTTAGCGTTCAAGAACACCGGGGAGCTGTTTTTT. V is TRBV7-2 and J is TRBJ2-2; D not resolved. Trimming removed 0 bases at V and 1 base at J, with 6 bases between. This CDR3 is built from 15 residues. The V gene's germline CDR1 is SGHTA and CDR2 FQGNSA.

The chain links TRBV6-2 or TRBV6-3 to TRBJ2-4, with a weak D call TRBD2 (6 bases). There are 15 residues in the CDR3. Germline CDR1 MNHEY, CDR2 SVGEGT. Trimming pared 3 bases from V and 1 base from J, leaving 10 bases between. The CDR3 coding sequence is TGTGCCAGCAGTTATGCGGGGCCGGCCAAAAACATTCAGTACTTC. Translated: CASSYAGPAKNIQYF.

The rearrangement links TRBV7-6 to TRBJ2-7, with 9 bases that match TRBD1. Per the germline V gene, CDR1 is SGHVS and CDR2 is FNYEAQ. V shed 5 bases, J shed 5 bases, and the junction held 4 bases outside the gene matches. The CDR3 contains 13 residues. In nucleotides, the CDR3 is TGTGCCAGCAGCCGGGGACAGGGACACGAGCAGTACTTC. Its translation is CASSRGQGHEQYF.

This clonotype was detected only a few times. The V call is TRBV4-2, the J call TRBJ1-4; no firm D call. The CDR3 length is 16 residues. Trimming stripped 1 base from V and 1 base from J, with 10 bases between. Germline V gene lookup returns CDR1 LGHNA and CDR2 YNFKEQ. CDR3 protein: CASSQGSWGTNEKLFF. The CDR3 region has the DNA TGTGCCAGCAGCCAAGGGTCGTGGGGAACTAATGAAAAACTGTTTTTT.

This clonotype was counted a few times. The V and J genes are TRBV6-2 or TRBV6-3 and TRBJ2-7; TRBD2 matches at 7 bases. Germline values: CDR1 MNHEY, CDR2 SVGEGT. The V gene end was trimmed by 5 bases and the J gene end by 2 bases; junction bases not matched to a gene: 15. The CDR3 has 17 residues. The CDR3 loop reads CASSRTSLGGITYEQYF. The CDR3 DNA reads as TGTGCCAGCAGTCGGACCTCCCTGGGAGGGATCACCTACGAGCAGTACTTC.

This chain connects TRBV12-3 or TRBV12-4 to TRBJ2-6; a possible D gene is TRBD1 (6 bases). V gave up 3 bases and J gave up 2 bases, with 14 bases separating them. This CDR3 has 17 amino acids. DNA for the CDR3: TGTGCCAGCAGTTTTAACAGGGATATCCCTGGGGCCAACGTCCTGACTTTC. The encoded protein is CASSFNRDIPGANVLTF.

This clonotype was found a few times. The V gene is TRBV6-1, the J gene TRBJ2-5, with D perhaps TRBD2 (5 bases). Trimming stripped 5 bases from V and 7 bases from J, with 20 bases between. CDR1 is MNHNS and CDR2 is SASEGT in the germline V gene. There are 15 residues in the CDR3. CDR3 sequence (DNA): TGTGCCAGCAGTTATTCCGGGAAGCTAGGCGGGACCCAGTACTTC. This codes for CASSYSGKLGGTQYF.

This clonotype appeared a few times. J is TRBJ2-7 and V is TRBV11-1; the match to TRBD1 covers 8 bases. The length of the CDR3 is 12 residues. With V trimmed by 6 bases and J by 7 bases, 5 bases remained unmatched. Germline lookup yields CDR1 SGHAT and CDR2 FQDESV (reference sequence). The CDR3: CASRGTGGEQYF. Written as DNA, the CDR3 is TGTGCCAGCAGGGGTACAGGGGGGGAGCAGTACTTC.

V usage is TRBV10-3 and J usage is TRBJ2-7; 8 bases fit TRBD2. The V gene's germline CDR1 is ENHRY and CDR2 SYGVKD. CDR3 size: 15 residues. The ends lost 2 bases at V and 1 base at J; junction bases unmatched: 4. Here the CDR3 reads CAISETLAGSYEQYF. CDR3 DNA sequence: TGTGCCATCAGTGAGACATTAGCGGGGTCCTACGAGCAGTACTTC.

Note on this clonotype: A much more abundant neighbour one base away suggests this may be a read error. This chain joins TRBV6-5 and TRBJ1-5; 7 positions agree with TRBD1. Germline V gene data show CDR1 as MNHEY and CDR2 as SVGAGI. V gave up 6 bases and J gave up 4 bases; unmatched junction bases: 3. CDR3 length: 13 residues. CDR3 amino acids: CASRGTENQPQHF. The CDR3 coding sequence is TGTGCCAGCAGGGGGACAGAGAATCAGCCCCAGCATTTT.

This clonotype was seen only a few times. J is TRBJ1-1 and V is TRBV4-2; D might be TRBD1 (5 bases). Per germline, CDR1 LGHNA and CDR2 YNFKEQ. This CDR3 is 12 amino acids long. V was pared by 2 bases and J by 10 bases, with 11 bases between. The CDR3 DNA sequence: TGTGCCAGCAGCCAACGGGGCCGCTTAGCTTTCTTT. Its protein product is CASSQRGRLAFF.

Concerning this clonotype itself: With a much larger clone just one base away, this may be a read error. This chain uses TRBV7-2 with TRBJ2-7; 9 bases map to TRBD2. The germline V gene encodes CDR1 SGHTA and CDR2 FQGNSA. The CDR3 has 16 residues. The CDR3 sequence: CSSSPIAGEGGYEQYF. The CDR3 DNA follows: TGTTCCAGCAGCCCGATAGCGGGAGAAGGGGGCTACGAGCAGTACTTC. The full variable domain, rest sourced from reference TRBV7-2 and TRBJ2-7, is GAGVSQSPSNKVTEKGKDVELRCDPISGHTALYWYRQSLGQGLEFLIYFQGNSAPDKSGLPSDRFSAERTGGSVSTLTIQRTQQEDSAVYLCSSSPIAGEGGYEQYFGPGTRLTVT.

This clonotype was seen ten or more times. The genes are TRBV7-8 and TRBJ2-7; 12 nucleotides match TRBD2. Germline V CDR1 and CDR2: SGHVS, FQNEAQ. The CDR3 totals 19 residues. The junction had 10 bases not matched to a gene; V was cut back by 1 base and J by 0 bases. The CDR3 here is CASSLVALAGGSHSYEQYF. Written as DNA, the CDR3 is TGTGCCAGCAGCTTAGTGGCGCTAGCGGGGGGGTCACACTCCTACGAGCAGTACTTC.

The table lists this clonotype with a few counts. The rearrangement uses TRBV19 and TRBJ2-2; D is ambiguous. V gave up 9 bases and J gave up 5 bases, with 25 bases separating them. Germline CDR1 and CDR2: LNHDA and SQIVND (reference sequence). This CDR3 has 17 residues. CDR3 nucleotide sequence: TGTGCCAGCCTCCGTAATTCGATGGCGCTTGGGACCGGGGAGCTGTTTTTT. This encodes CASLRNSMALGTGELFF.

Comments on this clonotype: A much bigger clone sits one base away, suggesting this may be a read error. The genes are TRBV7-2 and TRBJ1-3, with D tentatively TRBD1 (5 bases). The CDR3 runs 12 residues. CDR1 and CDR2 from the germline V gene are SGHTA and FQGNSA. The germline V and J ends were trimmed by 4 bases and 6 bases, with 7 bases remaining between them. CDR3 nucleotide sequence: TGTGCCAGCAGCTCAGGGACAAACACCATATATTTT. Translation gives CASSSGTNTIYF.

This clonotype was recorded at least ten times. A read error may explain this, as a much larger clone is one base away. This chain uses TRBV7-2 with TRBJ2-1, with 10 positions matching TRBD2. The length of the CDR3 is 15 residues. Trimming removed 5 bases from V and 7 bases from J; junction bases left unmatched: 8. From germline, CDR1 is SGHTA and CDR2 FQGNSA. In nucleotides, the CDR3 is TGTGCCAGCAGCCCCCCGGGACTAGCGATTAATGAGCAGTTCTTC. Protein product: CASSPPGLAINEQFF. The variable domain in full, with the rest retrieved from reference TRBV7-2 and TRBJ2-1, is GAGVSQSPSNKVTEKGKDVELRCDPISGHTALYWYRQSLGQGLEFLIYFQGNSAPDKSGLPSDRFSAERTGGSVSTLTIQRTQQEDSAVYLCASSPPGLAINEQFFGPGTRLTVL.